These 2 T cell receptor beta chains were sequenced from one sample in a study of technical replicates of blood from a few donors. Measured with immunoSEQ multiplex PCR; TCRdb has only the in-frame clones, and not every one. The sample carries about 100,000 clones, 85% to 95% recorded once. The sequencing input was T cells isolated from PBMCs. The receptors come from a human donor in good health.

CDR3 in DNA: TGTGCCATCAGTGTCAGTCCGGGTTCTGAAGCTTTCTTT. This encodes CAISVSPGSEAFF. The genes are TRBV10-3 and TRBJ1-1; D gene ambiguous. Per germline, CDR1 ENHRY and CDR2 SYGVKD. The CDR3 has 13 amino acids. V lost 4 bases, J lost 6 bases, and 12 bases lay in between.

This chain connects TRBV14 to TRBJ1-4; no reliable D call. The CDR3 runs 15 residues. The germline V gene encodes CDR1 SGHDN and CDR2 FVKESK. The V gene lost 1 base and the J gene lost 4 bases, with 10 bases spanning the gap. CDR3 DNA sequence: TGTGCCAGCAGCCAAGCAGGTCTGGTTAATGAAAAACTGTTTTTT. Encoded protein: CASSQAGLVNEKLFF.